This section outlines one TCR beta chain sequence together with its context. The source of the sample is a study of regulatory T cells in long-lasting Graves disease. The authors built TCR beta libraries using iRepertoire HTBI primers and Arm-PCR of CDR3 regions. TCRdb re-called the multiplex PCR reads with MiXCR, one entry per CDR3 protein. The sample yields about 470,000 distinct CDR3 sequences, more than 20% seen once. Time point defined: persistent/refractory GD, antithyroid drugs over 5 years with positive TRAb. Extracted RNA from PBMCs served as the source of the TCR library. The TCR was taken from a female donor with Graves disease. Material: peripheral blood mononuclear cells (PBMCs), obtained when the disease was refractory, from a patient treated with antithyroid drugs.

Here the CDR3 reads CATSRDKADTQYF. As DNA, the CDR3 is TGTGCCACCAGCAGAGATAAGGCCGATACGCAGTATTTT. V usage is TRBV15 and J usage is TRBJ2-3, with D uncertain. V dropped 0 bases and J dropped 6 bases, with 7 bases sitting between them. Germline CDR1 and CDR2: LNHNV and YYDKDF (reference sequence). The CDR3 length is 13 residues.